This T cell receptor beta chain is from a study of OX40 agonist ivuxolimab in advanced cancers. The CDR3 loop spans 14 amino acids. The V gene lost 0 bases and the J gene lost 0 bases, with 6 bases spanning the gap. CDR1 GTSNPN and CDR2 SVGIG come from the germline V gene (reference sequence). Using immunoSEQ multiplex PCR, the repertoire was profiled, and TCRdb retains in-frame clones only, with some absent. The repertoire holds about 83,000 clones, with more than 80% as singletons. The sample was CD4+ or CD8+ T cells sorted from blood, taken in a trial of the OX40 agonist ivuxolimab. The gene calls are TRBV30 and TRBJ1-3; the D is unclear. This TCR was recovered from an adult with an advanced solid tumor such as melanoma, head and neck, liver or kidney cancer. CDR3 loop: CAWSVRGSGNTIYF. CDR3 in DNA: TGTGCCTGGAGTGTACGAGGCTCTGGAAACACCATATATTTT.